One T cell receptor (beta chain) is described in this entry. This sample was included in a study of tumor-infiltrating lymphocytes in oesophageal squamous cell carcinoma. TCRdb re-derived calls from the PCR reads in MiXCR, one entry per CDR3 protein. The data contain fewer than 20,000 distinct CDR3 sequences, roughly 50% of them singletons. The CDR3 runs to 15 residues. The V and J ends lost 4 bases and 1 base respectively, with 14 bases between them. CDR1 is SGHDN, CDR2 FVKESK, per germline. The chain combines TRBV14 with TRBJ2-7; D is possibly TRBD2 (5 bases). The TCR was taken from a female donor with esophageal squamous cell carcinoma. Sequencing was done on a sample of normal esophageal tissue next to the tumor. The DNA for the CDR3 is TGTGCCAGCAGCCCCGGGAACTCGCCTTCCTACGAGCAGTACTTC. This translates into CASSPGNSPSYEQYF.